This T cell receptor beta chain was sequenced for a study of blood T cell repertoires in COVID-19. Whole-study context: Italy, Spain and the United States were the sources of the convalescent and acute COVID-19 samples. T cells, B-cell-depleted T cells, or PBMCs provided the cDNA or gDNA that served as material.

Per the study methods: Researchers report that nucleated cell counts were estimated from reference gene primer amplification. Using immunoSEQ multiplex PCR, the repertoire was profiled, and TCRdb retains in-frame clones only, with some absent. V, J and clone size derive from that table, while D and trimming were established from the DNA sequence. Of about 210,000 clones in the sample, 89% were seen once. Trimming left V 5 bases short and J 10 bases short, with 11 bases between. The CDR3 loop spans 11 amino acids. Germline CDR1 is MDHEN and CDR2 is SYDVKM. Sequenced input: peripheral blood. The TCR comes from a woman in her thirties or forties with acute or convalescent COVID-19. The rearrangement links TRBV28 to TRBJ1-1; TRBD1 is a possible D gene (6 bases). The CDR3 reads CASSPHRVAFF. The DNA for the CDR3 is TGTGCCAGCAGTCCCCACAGGGTAGCTTTCTTT.